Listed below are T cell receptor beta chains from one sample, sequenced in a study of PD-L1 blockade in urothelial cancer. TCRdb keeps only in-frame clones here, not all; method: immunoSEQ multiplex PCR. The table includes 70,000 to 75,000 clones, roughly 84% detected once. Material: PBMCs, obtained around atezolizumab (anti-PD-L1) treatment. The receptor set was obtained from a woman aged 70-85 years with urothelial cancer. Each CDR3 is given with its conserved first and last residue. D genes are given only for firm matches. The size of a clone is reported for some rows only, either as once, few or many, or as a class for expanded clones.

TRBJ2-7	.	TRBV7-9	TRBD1	TGTGCCAGCAGTGGGGTGACAGGGAGCTCCTACGAGCAGTACTTC	CASSGVTGSSYEQYF
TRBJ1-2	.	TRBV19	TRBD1	TGTGCCAGTAGTATTACGGTAAACAGGGGCGGCGCGGATGGCTACACCTTC	CASSITVNRGGADGYTF
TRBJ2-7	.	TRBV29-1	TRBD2	TGCAGCGTTTCGCGGGAGTCCCACTACGAGCAGTACTTC	CSVSRESHYEQYF
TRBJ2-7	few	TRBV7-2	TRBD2	TGTGCCAGCAGCTTAGAGCGGGGGGTAGCCGAGCAGTACTTC	CASSLERGVAEQYF
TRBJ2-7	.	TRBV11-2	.	TGTGCCAGCAGCTCGCCCTCCGAGCGCCTCTACGAGCAGTACTTC	CASSSPSERLYEQYF
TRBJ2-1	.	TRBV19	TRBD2	TGTGCCAGTAATGTAGCGGGAGGCTCCTACAATGAGCAGTTCTTC	CASNVAGGSYNEQFF
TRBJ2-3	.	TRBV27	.	TGTGCCAGCAGTTTAAGGTCAGGGTACAGCTCTAGCACAGATACGCAGTATTTT	CASSLRSGYSSSTDTQYF
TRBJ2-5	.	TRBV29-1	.	TGCAGCGTTGAAGTTTCAGGGGCTGAGACCCAGTACTTC	CSVEVSGAETQYF
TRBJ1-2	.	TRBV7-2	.	TGTGCCAGCAGCTTAGTACGGGGTAACTATGGCTACACCTTC	CASSLVRGNYGYTF
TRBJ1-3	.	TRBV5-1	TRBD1	TGCGCCAGCAGCTTCGACAGGGACTCTGGAAACACCATATATTTT	CASSFDRDSGNTIYF
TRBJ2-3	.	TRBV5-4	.	TGTGCCAGCAGCTTGGCACGGGACATCTTCCCAGATACGCAGTATTTT	CASSLARDIFPDTQYF
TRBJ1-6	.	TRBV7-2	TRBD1	TGTGCTGCCGCGGGACAGGAGAATTCACCCCTCCACTTT	CAAAGQENSPLHF
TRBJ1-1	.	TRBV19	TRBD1	TGTGCCAGCGCGACAGGGTCAGGGAACACTGAAGCTTTCTTT	CASATGSGNTEAFF
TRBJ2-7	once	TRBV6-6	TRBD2	TGTGCCAGTTTACTAGCGGGGAGCTCCTACGAGCAGTACTTC	CASLLAGSSYEQYF
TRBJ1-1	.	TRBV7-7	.	TGTGCCAGCAGCCCAAATAGGAGGACTGAAGCTTTCTTT	CASSPNRRTEAFF
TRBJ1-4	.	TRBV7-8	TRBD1	TGTGCCAGCAGCTTATGGACAGGGGGGAATGAAAAACTGTTTTTT	CASSLWTGGNEKLFF
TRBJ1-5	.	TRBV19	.	TGTGCCAGTTCTGACAGGACCAATGAGCCCCAGCATTTT	CASSDRTNEPQHF
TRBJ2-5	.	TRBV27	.	TGTGCCAGCAGTTTATTTCCAGGGCCCGGGGAGACCCAGTACTTC	CASSLFPGPGETQYF
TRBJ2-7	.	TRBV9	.	TGTGCCAGCAGCGTAGGCCCAAACTACTACGAGCAGTACTTC	CASSVGPNYYEQYF
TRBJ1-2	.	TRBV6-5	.	TGTGCCAGCAGTTACTCGAGCATGGAGGAGATCTATGGCTACACCTTC	CASSYSSMEEIYGYTF
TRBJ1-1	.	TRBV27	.	TGTGCCAGCAGCTCCCCGGGCAGGGACATGAACACTGAAGCTTTCTTT	CASSSPGRDMNTEAFF
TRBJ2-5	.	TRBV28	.	TGTGCCAGCAGTTCCTCGATCGGACTTTCGACCCAGTACTTC	CASSSSIGLSTQYF
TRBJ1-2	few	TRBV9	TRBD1	TGTGCCAGCAGCCAAGGGGGCTCAGTAACCTATGGCTACACCTTC	CASSQGGSVTYGYTF
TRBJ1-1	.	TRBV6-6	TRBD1	TGTGCCAGCAGCCTACAGGGGGCGGACACTGAAGCTTTCTTT	CASSLQGADTEAFF
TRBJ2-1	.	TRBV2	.	TGTGCCAGCAGTGAAGGGACAGTCAAATGGGGTGAGCAGTTCTTC	CASSEGTVKWGEQFF
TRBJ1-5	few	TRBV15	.	TGTGCCACCAGCAGAGATTTTCGCGCAGGGCTCACCAATCAGCCCCAGCATTTT	CATSRDFRAGLTNQPQHF
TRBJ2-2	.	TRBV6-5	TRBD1	TGTGCCAGCAGTTACACAGGGGCGATCGGGGAGCTGTTTTTT	CASSYTGAIGELFF
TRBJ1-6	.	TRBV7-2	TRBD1	TGTGCCAGCAGCTTAACCGGACAGGGGGATAATTCACCCCTCCACTTT	CASSLTGQGDNSPLHF
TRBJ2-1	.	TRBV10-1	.	TGCGCCAGCAGTGTTGGGCTAGCGACGGAGCAGTTCTTC	CASSVGLATEQFF
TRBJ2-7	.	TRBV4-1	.	TGCGCCAGCAGTATTGGACATGGAAGCTCCTACGAGCAGTACTTC	CASSIGHGSSYEQYF
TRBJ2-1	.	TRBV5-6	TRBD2	TGTGCCAGCAGCTTGCCGACTAGCGGGGGTGAGCAGTTCTTC	CASSLPTSGGEQFF
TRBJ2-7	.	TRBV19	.	TGTGCCAGTAGTATAAGCCGTTTCTCCTACGAGCAGTACTTC	CASSISRFSYEQYF
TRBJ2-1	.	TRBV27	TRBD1	TGTGCCAGCAGGCCCGGGACAGGGGTTAGGGAGCAGTTCTTC	CASRPGTGVREQFF
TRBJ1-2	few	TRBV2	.	TGTGCCAGCAGTGCCGGCTATGGCTACACCTTC	CASSAGYGYTF
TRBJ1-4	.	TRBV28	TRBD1	TGTGCCAGCAGTTTATTGCCAGGGGGCGAAAAACTGTTTTTT	CASSLLPGGEKLFF
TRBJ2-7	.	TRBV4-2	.	TGTGCCAGCAGCCAAGAGGTTTACGGGGACTCCTACGAGCAGTACTTC	CASSQEVYGDSYEQYF
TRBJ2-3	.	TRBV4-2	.	TGTGCCAGCAGCCAAGCACAGGGTGGCACAGATACGCAGTATTTT	CASSQAQGGTDTQYF
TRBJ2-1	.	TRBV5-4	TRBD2	TGTGCCAGCAGCTTGGCCTCTGGGACTAGCGGGGGGTATGAGCAGTTCTTC	CASSLASGTSGGYEQFF
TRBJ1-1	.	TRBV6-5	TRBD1	TGTGCCAGCAGTACCGGGACAGAGAACACTGAAGCTTTCTTT	CASSTGTENTEAFF
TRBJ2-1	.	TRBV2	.	TGTGCCAGCAGTGAATGGGCGGGGGCCCCGGGTGAGCAGTTCTTC	CASSEWAGAPGEQFF
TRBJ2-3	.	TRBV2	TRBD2	TGTGCCAGCAGGGTCACTAGCGGGAGGGCCGGCACAGATACGCAGTATTTT	CASRVTSGRAGTDTQYF
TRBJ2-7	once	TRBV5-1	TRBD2	TGCGCCAGCAGCTGGGGCGGGGGTTCCTACGAGCAGTACTTC	CASSWGGGSYEQYF
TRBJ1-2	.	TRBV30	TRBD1	TGTGCCTGGAGCCGATACGCCACAGGGGGACATGGCTACACCTTC	CAWSRYATGGHGYTF
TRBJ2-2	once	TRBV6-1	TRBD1	TGTGCCAGCTGGACAGGGCAGTACACCGGGGAGCTGTTTTTT	CASWTGQYTGELFF
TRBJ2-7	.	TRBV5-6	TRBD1	TGTGCCAGCAGCACCGACAGGGGTTGGGAGCAGTACTTC	CASSTDRGWEQYF
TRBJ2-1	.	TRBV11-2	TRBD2	TGTGCCAGCAGCCCCCGGACTAGCGGGTTTTACAATGAGCAGTTCTTC	CASSPRTSGFYNEQFF
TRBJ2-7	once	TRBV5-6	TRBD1	TGTGCCAGCAGCCAACAGGGGGCTTCCTACGAGCAGTACTTC	CASSQQGASYEQYF
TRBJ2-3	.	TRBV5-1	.	TGCGCCAGCAGCTTGTCCTCCATCCTTCAGGGGCAGGGGGATACGCAGTATTTT	CASSLSSILQGQGDTQYF
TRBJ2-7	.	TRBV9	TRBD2	TGTGCCAGCAACCTAGCCCGGGACTATTCCTACGAGCAGTACTTC	CASNLARDYSYEQYF
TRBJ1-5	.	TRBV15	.	TGTGCCACCAGCAGAGGGCAGGGCAATCAGCCCCAGCATTTT	CATSRGQGNQPQHF
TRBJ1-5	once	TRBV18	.	TGTGCCAGCTCACCACAGGGGCCTGGGAATCAGCCCCAGCATTTT	CASSPQGPGNQPQHF
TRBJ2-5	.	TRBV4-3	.	TGCGCCAGCAGCCAAGATGCCCGCCTGGGCGCCGAGACCCAGTACTTC	CASSQDARLGAETQYF
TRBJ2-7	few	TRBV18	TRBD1	TGTGCCAGCTCATTACGACAGGGGCGCGAGCAGTACTTC	CASSLRQGREQYF